The source of this T cell receptor beta chain is a study of T cells in Graves' hyperthyroidism and ophthalmopathy. Study summary: Blood from the periphery was taken at initial diagnosis, before any treatment. Study conclusions and caveats: Most thyroid clonotypes with frequency above 0.001 were detected in blood.

Germline loops: CDR1 MNHEY, CDR2 SVGAGI. This CDR3 has 16 amino acids. The V end lost 2 bases, the J end lost 7 bases, and 18 bases lay between the germline ends. A note on this clonotype: What it binds is unknown.

Orbital computed tomography and thyroid ultrasound, together with serum TRAb and thyroxine and clinical symptoms, were used for diagnoses. TCR beta CDR3 sequences were amplified from RNA transcripts. The primer set for the first-round RT-PCR of the TCR CDR3 was HTBI. MiXCR, run by TCRdb on the multiplex PCR reads, gives a single entry per CDR3 protein. The sample contains about 590,000 distinct CDR3 sequences, more than 15% of which appear only once. Specimen: blood. The sequence derives from a woman in her twenties or thirties with Graves' hyperthyroidism. This chain connects TRBV6-5 to TRBJ2-1, with D perhaps being TRBD1 or TRBD2 (5 bases each). The CDR3 DNA sequence: TGTGCCAGCAGTTACGAGGGGTCCGCACCTTTGAATGAGCAGTTCTTC. Encoded protein: CASSYEGSAPLNEQFF.